A selection of T cell receptor beta chains follows, all from one sample in a study of shared clonotypes between healthy human individuals. TCRdb keeps only in-frame clones here, not all; method: immunoSEQ multiplex PCR. Of more than 1 million clones in the sample, 70% to 80% were seen once. Sequenced sample: memory CD4+ T cells from PBMCs. These receptors were obtained from a man in his late teens or twenties in good health. Some clones in this sample may be carry-over from other donors' samples. CDR3s include the opening cysteine and the closing phenylalanine or tryptophan. The order of the fields is D gene, clone size, J gene, V gene, CDR3 DNA, CDR3 protein. A D gene is named only where the DNA matches it firmly. The size of a clone is reported for some rows only, either as once, few or many, or as a class for expanded clones.

D: TRBD2; size: .; J: TRBJ2-1; V: TRBV7-3; DNA: TGTGCCAGCAGCTTAGGTAGCGGGAGGGGAAGAAATGAGCAGTTCTTC; CDR3: CASSLGSGRGRNEQFF
D: .; size: .; J: TRBJ2-7; V: TRBV5-1; DNA: TGCGCCAGCAGCGTACCTAACTACGAGCAGTACTTC; CDR3: CASSVPNYEQYF
D: .; size: .; J: TRBJ2-7; V: TRBV5-6; DNA: TGTGCCAGCAGCAGGGGGGCTAGCGGAGCCTACGAGCAGTACTTC; CDR3: CASSRGASGAYEQYF
D: .; size: .; J: TRBJ2-3; V: TRBV5-8; DNA: TGTGCCAGCAGCTTACTTAGGGGAGCGGCTAGCACAGATACGCAGTATTTT; CDR3: CASSLLRGAASTDTQYF
D: TRBD2; size: .; J: TRBJ2-7; V: TRBV7-2; DNA: TGTGCCAGCAGCCCCCCGGGACTAGCGGGAGAAGAGCAGTACTTC; CDR3: CASSPPGLAGEEQYF
D: TRBD1; size: .; J: TRBJ2-7; V: TRBV5-1; DNA: TGCGCCAGCAGCCCCGGACAGGGTGGATCCTACGAGCAGTACTTC; CDR3: CASSPGQGGSYEQYF
D: .; size: once; J: TRBJ2-5; V: TRBV15; DNA: TGTGCCACCTCGGGCGAGGCCCCCGGGTTCCAGTACTTC; CDR3: CATSGEAPGFQYF
D: .; size: .; J: TRBJ1-2; V: TRBV18; DNA: TGTGCCAGCTCACCACCGGGGGCACAAGGCTACACCTTC; CDR3: CASSPPGAQGYTF
D: .; size: .; J: TRBJ2-5; V: TRBV19; DNA: TGTGCCAGTAGTATAATCAAGGGAGAGACCCAGTACTTC; CDR3: CASSIIKGETQYF
D: .; size: .; J: TRBJ2-1; V: TRBV6-6; DNA: TGTGCCAGCAGGCCGACAGGAACCTACAATGAGCAGTTCTTC; CDR3: CASRPTGTYNEQFF
D: .; size: few; J: TRBJ1-1; V: TRBV7-9; DNA: TGTGCCAGCAGCTTACAGGGGAACACTGAAGCTTTCTTT; CDR3: CASSLQGNTEAFF
D: TRBD1; size: few; J: TRBJ1-2; V: TRBV5-1; DNA: TGCGCCAGCAGCTCGGGGACAGGGGGATCGAACTATGGCTACACCTTC; CDR3: CASSSGTGGSNYGYTF
D: .; size: .; J: TRBJ2-5; V: TRBV28; DNA: TGTGCCAGCAGCCAAGACACGACCCAAGAGACCCAGTACTTC; CDR3: CASSQDTTQETQYF
D: .; size: .; J: TRBJ2-7; V: TRBV6-6; DNA: TGTGCCAGCAGCCTAAGGGGTCCACTCTGCTTC; CDR3: CASSLRGPLCF
D: .; size: .; J: TRBJ2-5; V: TRBV27; DNA: TGTGCCAGCAGGCTACAGGGTGGGGAGACCCAGTACTTC; CDR3: CASRLQGGETQYF
D: .; size: .; J: TRBJ1-3; V: TRBV11-2; DNA: TGTGCCAGCAGCTTAACAGGCGGAGGAAACACCATATATTTT; CDR3: CASSLTGGGNTIYF
D: .; size: .; J: TRBJ2-3; V: TRBV7-2; DNA: TGTGCCAGCAGCCCCCGTGCGCGGAGAAGCACAGATACGCAGTATTTT; CDR3: CASSPRARRSTDTQYF
D: .; size: .; J: TRBJ2-1; V: TRBV5-8; DNA: TGTGCCAGCAGCTTTTGGGTTCTCTCCTACAATGAGCAGTTCTTC; CDR3: CASSFWVLSYNEQFF
D: .; size: few; J: TRBJ2-7; V: TRBV9; DNA: TGTGCCAGCAGCGTCTCGGACAGAACCTACGAGCAGTACTTC; CDR3: CASSVSDRTYEQYF
D: .; size: .; J: TRBJ2-1; V: TRBV11-3; DNA: TGTGCCAGCAGCTTGGCGGGAAGCTCCTACAATGAGCAGTTCTTC; CDR3: CASSLAGSSYNEQFF
D: TRBD2; size: .; J: TRBJ2-1; V: TRBV30; DNA: TGTGCCTGGATGGGAGCGGGATTCTACAATGAGCAGTTCTTC; CDR3: CAWMGAGFYNEQFF
D: .; size: .; J: TRBJ1-3; V: TRBV30; DNA: TGTGCCTGGAGTGTATGGGCCTCTGGAAACACCATATATTTT; CDR3: CAWSVWASGNTIYF
D: TRBD2; size: once; J: TRBJ2-5; V: TRBV7-2; DNA: TGTGCCAGCAGCCGGACTAGCGGGCTCCAAGAGACCCAGTACTTC; CDR3: CASSRTSGLQETQYF
D: TRBD2; size: .; J: TRBJ2-3; V: TRBV9; DNA: TGTGCCAGCAGCGTAGTGGCTAGCGGGAGTAGCCCAGATACGCAGTATTTT; CDR3: CASSVVASGSSPDTQYF
D: TRBD1; size: once; J: TRBJ1-5; V: TRBV5-6; DNA: TGTGCCAGCAGCTTGTGGACAGGGGGCGTCGGGGTTAATCAGCCCCAGCATTTT; CDR3: CASSLWTGGVGVNQPQHF
D: TRBD2; size: .; J: TRBJ2-2; V: TRBV18; DNA: TGTGCCAGCTCACCTAGCGGGGTGAACACCGGGGAGCTGTTTTTT; CDR3: CASSPSGVNTGELFF
D: TRBD2; size: .; J: TRBJ2-5; V: TRBV7-9; DNA: TGTGCCAGCAGCTTACTAGCGGGGGCCGGATGGGACCAGTACTTC; CDR3: CASSLLAGAGWDQYF
D: .; size: .; J: TRBJ1-5; V: TRBV19; DNA: TGTGCCAGTAGGACGGATTATAGCAATCAGCCCCAGCATTTT; CDR3: CASRTDYSNQPQHF
D: .; size: .; J: TRBJ1-3; V: TRBV23-1; DNA: TGCGCCAGCAGTCAATCGATCGGCCAGCCTAATGGGAACACCATATATTTT; CDR3: CASSQSIGQPNGNTIYF
D: .; size: .; J: TRBJ2-1; V: TRBV6-1; DNA: TGTGCCAGCAGTCACGGGTATGAGCAGTTCTTC; CDR3: CASSHGYEQFF
D: .; size: .; J: TRBJ1-3; V: TRBV7-8; DNA: TGTGCCAGCAGCCCCGAAGGGGTCCCCCGGCAGGGAAACACCATATATTTT; CDR3: CASSPEGVPRQGNTIYF
D: .; size: .; J: TRBJ1-1; V: TRBV4-1; DNA: TGCGCCAGCAGCCAAGCCTACGGACGGGTGAACACTGAAGCTTTCTTT; CDR3: CASSQAYGRVNTEAFF
D: .; size: .; J: TRBJ2-1; V: TRBV5-1; DNA: TGCGCCAGCAGCCCCAGGGGTTTGTTCGATGAGCAGTTCTTC; CDR3: CASSPRGLFDEQFF
D: .; size: .; J: TRBJ2-5; V: TRBV23-1; DNA: TGCGCCAGCAGTCATCAGGACAGCAAAGAGACCCAGTACTTC; CDR3: CASSHQDSKETQYF
D: .; size: .; J: TRBJ2-1; V: TRBV21-1; DNA: TGTGCCAGCAGCAAAGCGGGACTAGCGGAGGATAAGAGCTCCTACAATGAGCAGTTCTTC; CDR3: CASSKAGLAEDKSSYNEQFF
D: .; size: many; J: TRBJ2-1; V: TRBV6-5; DNA: TGTGCCAGCAGTTACTCGGCCGGGAGATCTGTGAATGAGCAGTTCTTC; CDR3: CASSYSAGRSVNEQFF
D: .; size: .; J: TRBJ1-1; V: TRBV7-2; DNA: TGTGCCAGCAGCTTAATTGGGACTGAAGCTTTCTTT; CDR3: CASSLIGTEAFF
D: .; size: .; J: TRBJ2-7; V: TRBV18; DNA: TGTGCCAGCTCACCAGAGTACGAGCAGTACTTC; CDR3: CASSPEYEQYF
D: .; size: .; J: TRBJ2-3; V: TRBV11-2; DNA: TGTGCCAGCAGCTTCGGGAGGACAGAGCAGTATTTT; CDR3: CASSFGRTEQYF
D: TRBD1; size: .; J: TRBJ2-2; V: TRBV18; DNA: TGTGCCAGCTCACCCCTGGCGGGACAGGGCACCGGGGAGCTGTTTTTT; CDR3: CASSPLAGQGTGELFF
D: .; size: few; J: TRBJ1-1; V: TRBV28; DNA: TGTGCCAGTCTTAACCGAAACACTGAAGCTTTCTTT; CDR3: CASLNRNTEAFF
D: .; size: once; J: TRBJ1-3; V: TRBV5-1; DNA: TGCGCCAGCAGCTTGGACGGGGCATCTGGAAACACCATATATTTT; CDR3: CASSLDGASGNTIYF
D: .; size: .; J: TRBJ1-5; V: TRBV11-2; DNA: TGTGCCAGCAGCTTATCGGGACCGGGCGGCCATCAGCCCCAGCATTTT; CDR3: CASSLSGPGGHQPQHF
D: TRBD1; size: .; J: TRBJ2-3; V: TRBV6-6; DNA: TGTGCCAGCATCCTCGACAGGGGGCAAGATACGCAGTATTTT; CDR3: CASILDRGQDTQYF
D: .; size: .; J: TRBJ1-2; V: TRBV5-4; DNA: TGTGCCAGCAGCTTGGACCTTTTTTTTGGGAATAACTATGGCTACACCTTC; CDR3: CASSLDLFFGNNYGYTF
D: .; size: .; J: TRBJ1-5; V: TRBV9; DNA: TGTGCCAGCAGCGCCCCAGGGGAGCCCCAGCATTTT; CDR3: CASSAPGEPQHF
D: .; size: .; J: TRBJ1-5; V: TRBV28; DNA: TGTGCCAGCAGTTTACTCGCCGGGAGCAATCAGCCCCAGCATTTT; CDR3: CASSLLAGSNQPQHF
D: .; size: few; J: TRBJ1-5; V: TRBV30; DNA: TGTGCCTGGAGTGGTTTCAATCGTCAGCCCCAGCATTTT; CDR3: CAWSGFNRQPQHF
D: .; size: .; J: TRBJ1-5; V: TRBV2; DNA: TGTGCCAGCACTACACAGGGTAGCAATCAGCCCCAGCATTTT; CDR3: CASTTQGSNQPQHF
D: .; size: .; J: TRBJ2-5; V: TRBV6-1; DNA: TGTGCCAGCAGTGAAGGCCCCGGGACGGCACAAGAGACCCAGTACTTC; CDR3: CASSEGPGTAQETQYF